This entry lists 8 T cell receptor delta chains sequenced from one sample in a study of Vδ1+ human thymocytes. Study-wide points: Thymic TRG and TRD repertoires appeared highly polyclonal, with Gaussian CDR3 length distributions.

RNA was extracted from the cells and then reverse transcribed. The CDR3 regions were amplified by multiplex PCR from V-gene primers to a constant-region primer. TCRdb re-processed the multiplex PCR reads via CATT. Of some 55,000 delta-chain clones listed, more than 15% were seen once; the top ten hold 0.5%. Antigen specificity for these receptors is unknown. The material sequenced was Vdelta1+ gamma-delta thymocytes from the thymus. Subset defined: FACS-sorted CD3+ TCRalphabeta- TCRVdelta1+ TCRVdelta2- thymocytes. The receptors were sampled from a boy younger than two who had congenital heart surgery.

The table lists this clone with a few counts. This chain connects TRDV1 to TRDJ1; 9 bases are shared with TRDD3. CDR1 TSWWSYY and CDR2 QGS come from the germline V gene. The junction had 22 bases not matched to a gene; V was cut back by 3 bases and J by 2 bases. This CDR3 comprises 21 residues. The CDR3 reads CALGEAFPYWGTPVRTDKLIF. In nucleotides, the CDR3 is TGTGCTCTTGGGGAGGCCTTCCCTTACTGGGGGACCCCAGTTAGGACCGATAAACTCATCTTT.

This clone showed up just a few times. V is TRDV1 and J is TRDJ2, with a weak D call TRDD2 (9 bases). The V gene lost 4 bases and the J gene lost 3 bases, with 42 bases spanning the gap. CDR1 is TSWWSYY, CDR2 QGS, per germline. The CDR3 length is 25 residues. CDR3 sequence reads: CALGVVSNPPLPTFGGDNLTAQLFF. In DNA form, the CDR3 reads TGTGCTCTTGGGGTCGTCTCCAACCCACCCCTTCCTACCTTCGGGGGGGATAACCTGACAGCACAACTCTTCTTT.

The chain uses TRDV1 and TRDJ1; TRDD3 matches 10 bases. The germline V gene has CDR1 TSWWSYY and CDR2 QGS. With 4 bases clipped from V and 7 bases from J, the junction kept 18 bases outside the gene matches. The CDR3 extends over 18 amino acids. In nucleotides, the CDR3 is TGTGCTCTTGGGGCCCCCTTCCCCGTACTGGGGGATGGCGGTAAACTCATCTTT. Its translation: CALGAPFPVLGDGGKLIF.

As for this clone: At one boundary the junction diverges from the germline segment, which might be a read error. Other DNA sequences from this sample encode an identical CDR3 as well. The chain uses TRDV1 and TRDJ1; possible D gene TRDD3, 6 bases. CDR1 is TSWWSYY and CDR2 is QGS in the germline V gene. There are 19 residues in the CDR3. The CDR3 protein is CALGEPPYWDIRDTDKLIF. CDR3 in DNA: TGTGCTCTTGGGGAACCCCCTTACTGGGACATCCGAGACACGGATAAACTCATCTTT.

This chain uses TRDV1 with TRDJ1; 10 bases map to TRDD3. The CDR3 runs 18 residues. The germline gives CDR1 TSWWSYY, CDR2 QGS. Trimming cost V 1 base and J 0 bases; bases outside gene matches: 8. The CDR3 sequence is CALGEPLGGYVYTDKLIF. The CDR3 DNA is TGTGCTCTTGGGGAACCTCTAGGGGGATACGTGTACACCGATAAACTCATCTTT.

This clone was observed a few times. The chain couples TRDV1 to TRDJ1; D perhaps matches TRDD3 (6 bases). The CDR3 totals 18 residues. CDR1 is TSWWSYY and CDR2 is QGS in the germline V gene. V gave up 3 bases and J gave up 0 bases, with 20 bases separating them. DNA of the CDR3: TGTGCTCTTGGGGAGTGTGGATACTTGGGGGGCTACACCGATAAACTCATCTTT. Translated: CALGECGYLGGYTDKLIF.

This clone was detected a few times. The chain recombines TRDV2 with TRDJ1; possibly TRDD3 for D (6 bases). The V and J ends lost 0 bases and 8 bases respectively, with 21 bases between them. The CDR3 consists of 16 residues. Germline-derived CDR1 and CDR2 are GEAIGNYY and EKD. As DNA, the CDR3 is TGTGCCTGTGACACCGGTTTTGTTCGCTGGGGCAAAAAACTCATCTTT. It specifies CACDTGFVRWGKKLIF.

This clone was observed a few times. V gene TRDV1 combines with J gene TRDJ1, with D uncertain. Looked up from germline, CDR1 is TSWWSYY and CDR2 is QGS. Trimming took 0 bases from V and 2 from J, leaving 10 bases between them. The CDR3 spans 15 residues. The CDR3 DNA follows: TGTGCTCTTGGGGAACTCCGCTCCTTAACCGATAAACTCATCTTT. Its protein is CALGELRSLTDKLIF.